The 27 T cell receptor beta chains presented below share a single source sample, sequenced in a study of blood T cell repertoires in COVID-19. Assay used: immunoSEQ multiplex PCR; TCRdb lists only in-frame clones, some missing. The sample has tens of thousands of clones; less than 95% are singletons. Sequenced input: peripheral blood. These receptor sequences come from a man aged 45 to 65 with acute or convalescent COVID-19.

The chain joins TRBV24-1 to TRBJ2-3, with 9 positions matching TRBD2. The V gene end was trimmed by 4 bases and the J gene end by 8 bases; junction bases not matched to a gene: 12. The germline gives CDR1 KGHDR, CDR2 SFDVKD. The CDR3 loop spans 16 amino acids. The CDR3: CATSDGTSSLSGTQYF. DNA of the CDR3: TGTGCCACCAGTGACGGGACTAGCTCGTTATCCGGTACGCAGTATTTT.

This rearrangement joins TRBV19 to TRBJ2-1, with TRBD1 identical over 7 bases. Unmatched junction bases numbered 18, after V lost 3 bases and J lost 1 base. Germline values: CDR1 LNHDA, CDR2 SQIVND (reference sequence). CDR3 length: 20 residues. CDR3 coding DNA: TGTGCCAGTAGTATCGGATACTTTGTCAGGGGGTCCCTTTCCTACAATGAGCAGTTCTTC. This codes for CASSIGYFVRGSLSYNEQFF.

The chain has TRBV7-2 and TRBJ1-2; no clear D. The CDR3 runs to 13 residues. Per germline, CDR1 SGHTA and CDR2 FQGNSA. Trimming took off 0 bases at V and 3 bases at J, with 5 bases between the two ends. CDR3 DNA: TGTGCCAGCAGCTTAGCGTCGGACTATGGCTACACCTTC. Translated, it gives CASSLASDYGYTF.

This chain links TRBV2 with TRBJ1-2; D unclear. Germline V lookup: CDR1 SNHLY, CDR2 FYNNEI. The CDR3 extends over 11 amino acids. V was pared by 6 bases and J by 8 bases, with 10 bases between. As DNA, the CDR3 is TGTGCCAGCAGACTGTACGTAGGCTACACCTTC. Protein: CASRLYVGYTF.

The CDR3 coding sequence is TGTGCCAGTAGACCAATAGGGGGCGCGTACACTGAAGCTTTCTTT. Translated, it gives CASRPIGGAYTEAFF. The genes are TRBV19 and TRBJ1-1, with TRBD1 matching 7 bases. This CDR3 is 15 amino acids long. J was trimmed by 3 bases and V by 6 bases; bases with no gene match: 10. The germline CDR1 and CDR2 sequences are LNHDA and SQIVND (reference sequence).

DNA for the CDR3: TGTGCCAGCAGCCCCGACAGGAGTGGAAACACCATATATTTT. It translates to CASSPDRSGNTIYF. J is TRBJ1-3 and V is TRBV7-9; possible D gene TRBD1, 6 bases. The V gene's germline CDR1 is SEHNR and CDR2 FQNEAQ (reference sequence). Between the trimmed V and J ends, which lost 5 bases and 3 bases, there was a span of 11 bases. This CDR3 is 14 amino acids long.

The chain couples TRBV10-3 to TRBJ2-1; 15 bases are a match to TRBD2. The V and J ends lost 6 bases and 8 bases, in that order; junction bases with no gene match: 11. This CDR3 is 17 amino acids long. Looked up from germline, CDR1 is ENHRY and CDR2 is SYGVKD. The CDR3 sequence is CAIRSSGTSGGLYEQFF. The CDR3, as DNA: TGTGCCATCAGGTCATCAGGGACTAGCGGGGGGTTGTATGAGCAGTTCTTC.

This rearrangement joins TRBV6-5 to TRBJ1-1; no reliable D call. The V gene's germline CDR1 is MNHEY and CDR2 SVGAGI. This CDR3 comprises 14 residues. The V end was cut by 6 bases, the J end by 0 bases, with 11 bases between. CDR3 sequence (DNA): TGTGCCAGCAGCCCCGGGATTATGAACACTGAAGCTTTCTTT. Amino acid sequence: CASSPGIMNTEAFF.

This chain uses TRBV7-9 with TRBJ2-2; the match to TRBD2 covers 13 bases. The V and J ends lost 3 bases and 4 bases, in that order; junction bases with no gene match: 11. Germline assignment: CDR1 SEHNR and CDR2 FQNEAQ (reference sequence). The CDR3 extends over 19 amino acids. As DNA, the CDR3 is TGTGCCAGCAGCTTCAACCGACTAGCGGGGGGCTCGGGCACCGGGGAGCTGTTTTTT. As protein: CASSFNRLAGGSGTGELFF.

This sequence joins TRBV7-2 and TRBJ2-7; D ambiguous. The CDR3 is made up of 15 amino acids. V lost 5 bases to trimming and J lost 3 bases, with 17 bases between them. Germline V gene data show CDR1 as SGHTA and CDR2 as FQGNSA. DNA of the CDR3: TGTGCCAGCAGCCCCAGATCGCTAGTTCACTACGAGCAGTACTTC. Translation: CASSPRSLVHYEQYF.

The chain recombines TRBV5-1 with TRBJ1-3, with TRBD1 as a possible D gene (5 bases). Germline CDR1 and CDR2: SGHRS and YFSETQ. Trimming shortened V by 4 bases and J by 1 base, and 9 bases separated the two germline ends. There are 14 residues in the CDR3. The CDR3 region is CASSGGSSGNTIYF. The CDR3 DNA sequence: TGCGCCAGCAGCGGGGGGAGTTCTGGAAACACCATATATTTT. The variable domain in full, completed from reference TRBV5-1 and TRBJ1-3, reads KAGVTQTPRYLIKTRGQQVTLSCSPISGHRSVSWYQQTPGQGLQFLFEYFSETQRNKGNFPGRFSGRQFSNSRSEMNVSTLELGDSALYLCASSGGSSGNTIYFGEGSWLTVV.

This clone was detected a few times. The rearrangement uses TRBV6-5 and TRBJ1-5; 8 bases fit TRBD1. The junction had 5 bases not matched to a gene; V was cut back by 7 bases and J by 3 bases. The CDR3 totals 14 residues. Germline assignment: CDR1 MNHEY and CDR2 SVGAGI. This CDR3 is CASNPTGANQPQHF. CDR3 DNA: TGTGCCAGCAATCCGACAGGGGCCAATCAGCCCCAGCATTTT.

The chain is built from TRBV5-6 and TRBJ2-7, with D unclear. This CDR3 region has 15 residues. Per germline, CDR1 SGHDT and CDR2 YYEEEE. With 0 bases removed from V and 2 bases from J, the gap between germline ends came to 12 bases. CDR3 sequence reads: CASSLVSLLAYEQYF. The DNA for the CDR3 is TGTGCCAGCAGCTTGGTATCACTCCTTGCCTACGAGCAGTACTTC.

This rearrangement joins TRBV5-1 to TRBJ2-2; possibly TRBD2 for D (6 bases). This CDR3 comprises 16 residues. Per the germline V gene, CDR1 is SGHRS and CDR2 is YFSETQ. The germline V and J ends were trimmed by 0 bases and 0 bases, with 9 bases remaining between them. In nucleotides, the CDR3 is TGCGCCAGCAGCTTGGTGGAGGGGCCGAACACCGGGGAGCTGTTTTTT. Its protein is CASSLVEGPNTGELFF. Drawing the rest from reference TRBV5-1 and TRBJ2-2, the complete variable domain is KAGVTQTPRYLIKTRGQQVTLSCSPISGHRSVSWYQQTPGQGLQFLFEYFSETQRNKGNFPGRFSGRQFSNSRSEMNVSTLELGDSALYLCASSLVEGPNTGELFFGEGSRLTVL.

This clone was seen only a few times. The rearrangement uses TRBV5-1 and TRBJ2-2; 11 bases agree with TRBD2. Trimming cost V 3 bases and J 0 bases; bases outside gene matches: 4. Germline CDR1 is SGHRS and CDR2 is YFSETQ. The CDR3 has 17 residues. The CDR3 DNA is TGCGCCAGCAGCTCCCCGACTAGCGGGACGAACACCGGGGAGCTGTTTTTT. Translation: CASSSPTSGTNTGELFF.

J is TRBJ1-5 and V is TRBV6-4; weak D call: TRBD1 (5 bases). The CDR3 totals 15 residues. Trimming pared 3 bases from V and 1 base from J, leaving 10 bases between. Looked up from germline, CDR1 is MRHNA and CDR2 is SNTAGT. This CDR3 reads CASSEAGLSNQPQHF. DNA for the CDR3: TGTGCCAGCAGTGAGGCAGGGCTCAGCAATCAGCCCCAGCATTTT.

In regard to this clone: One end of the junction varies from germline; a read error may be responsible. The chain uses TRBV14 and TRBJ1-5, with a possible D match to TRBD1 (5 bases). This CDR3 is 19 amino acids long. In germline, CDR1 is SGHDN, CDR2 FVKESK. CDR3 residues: CASSKDIRPGPNSNQPQHF. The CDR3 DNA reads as TGTGCCAGCAGCAAAGACATTCGGCCAGGGCCGAATAGCAATCAGCCCCAGCATTTT.

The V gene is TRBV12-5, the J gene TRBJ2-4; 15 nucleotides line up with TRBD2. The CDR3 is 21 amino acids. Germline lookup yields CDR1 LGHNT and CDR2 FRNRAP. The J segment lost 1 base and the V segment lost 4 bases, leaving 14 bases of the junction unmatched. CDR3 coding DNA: TGTGCTAGTGGTTCAGACGAGGGACTAGCGGGGGGTCCCAACGCCAAAAACATTCAGTACTTC. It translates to CASGSDEGLAGGPNAKNIQYF.

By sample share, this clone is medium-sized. The chain's CDR3 is CASSSGGRGGNQPQHF. CDR3 DNA sequence: TGTGCCAGTAGTAGTGGGGGGAGGGGTGGCAATCAGCCCCAGCATTTT. The V gene is TRBV19, the J gene TRBJ1-5, with D tentatively TRBD1 (5 bases). Trimming took off 4 bases at V and 2 bases at J, with 15 bases between the two ends. This CDR3 is 16 amino acids long. Germline V lookup: CDR1 LNHDA, CDR2 SQIVND (reference sequence).

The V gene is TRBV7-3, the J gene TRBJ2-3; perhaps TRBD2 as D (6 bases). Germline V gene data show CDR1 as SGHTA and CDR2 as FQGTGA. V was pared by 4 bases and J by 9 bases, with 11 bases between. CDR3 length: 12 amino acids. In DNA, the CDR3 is TGTGCCAGCAGCTCGGGCCTAGCGACGCAGTATTTT. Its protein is CASSSGLATQYF.

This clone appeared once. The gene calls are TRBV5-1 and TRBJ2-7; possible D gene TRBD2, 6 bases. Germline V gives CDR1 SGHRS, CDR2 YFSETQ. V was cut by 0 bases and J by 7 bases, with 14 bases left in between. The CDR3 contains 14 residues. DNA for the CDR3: TGCGCCAGCAGCTTGGGGGACTGGAGTTGGGAGCAGTACTTC. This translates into CASSLGDWSWEQYF.

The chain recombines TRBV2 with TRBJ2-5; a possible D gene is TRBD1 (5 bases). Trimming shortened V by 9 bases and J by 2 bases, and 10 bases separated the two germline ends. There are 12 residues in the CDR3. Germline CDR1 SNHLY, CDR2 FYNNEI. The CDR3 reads CASSREQETQYF. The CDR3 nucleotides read TGTGCCAGTAGCAGGGAACAAGAGACCCAGTACTTC.

The CDR3 region is CASTQLGGPLYGYTF. In nucleotides, the CDR3 is TGTGCCAGCACCCAGTTGGGGGGTCCCCTCTATGGCTACACCTTC. This chain connects TRBV6-5 to TRBJ1-2; perhaps TRBD1 as D (5 bases). The CDR3 contains 15 residues. The V end was cut by 7 bases, the J end by 4 bases, with 19 bases between. Germline V gene sequence: CDR1 MNHEY, CDR2 SVGAGI.

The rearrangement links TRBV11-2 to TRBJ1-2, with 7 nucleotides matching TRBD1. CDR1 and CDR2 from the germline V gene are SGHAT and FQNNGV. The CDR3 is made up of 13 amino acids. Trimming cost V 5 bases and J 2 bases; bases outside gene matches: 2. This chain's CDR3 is CASSPDRNYGYTF. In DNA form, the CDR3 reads TGTGCCAGCAGCCCGGACAGGAACTATGGCTACACCTTC.

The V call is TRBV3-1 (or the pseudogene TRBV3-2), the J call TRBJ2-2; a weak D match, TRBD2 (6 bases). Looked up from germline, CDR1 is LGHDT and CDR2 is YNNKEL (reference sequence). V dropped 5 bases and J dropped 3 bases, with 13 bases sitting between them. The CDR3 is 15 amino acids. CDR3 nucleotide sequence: TGTGCCAGCAGCTCTGGGGCTAGCGACACCGGGGAGCTGTTTTTT. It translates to CASSSGASDTGELFF.

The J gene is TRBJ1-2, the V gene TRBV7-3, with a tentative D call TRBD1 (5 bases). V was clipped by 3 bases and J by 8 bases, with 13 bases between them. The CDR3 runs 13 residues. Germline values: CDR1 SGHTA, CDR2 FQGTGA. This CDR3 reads CASSFGGQGGYTF. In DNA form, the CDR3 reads TGTGCCAGCAGCTTCGGTGGACAAGGGGGCTACACCTTC.

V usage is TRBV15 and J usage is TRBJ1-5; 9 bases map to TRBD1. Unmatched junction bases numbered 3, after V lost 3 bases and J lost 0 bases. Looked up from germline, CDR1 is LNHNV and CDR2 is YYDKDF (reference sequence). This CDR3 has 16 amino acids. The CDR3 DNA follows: TGTGCCACCAGCAGGGACAGGGGCGATAGCAATCAGCCCCAGCATTTT. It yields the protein CATSRDRGDSNQPQHF. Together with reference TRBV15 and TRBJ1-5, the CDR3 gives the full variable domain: DAMVIQNPRYQVTQFGKPVTLSCSQTLNHNVMYWYQQKSSQAPKLLFHYYDKDFNNEADTPDNFQSRRPNTSFCFLDIRSPGLGDTAMYLCATSRDRGDSNQPQHFGDGTRLSIL.